These 27 T cell receptor beta chains were all obtained from the same sample, sequenced in a study of graft-versus-host responses after intestinal transplantation. Sequencing used immunoSEQ multiplex PCR; TCRdb keeps in-frame clones, though not all of them. The sample contains thousands of clones, 25% to 40% of which appear only once. Material: alloreactive CD4+ T cells from a mixed lymphocyte reaction culture, obtained before intestinal transplant. The subset here: CFSE-low proliferating T cells sorted from roughly six-day pre-transplant mixed lymphocyte reaction (GvH or HvG direction). All receptors derive from a human patient who received an intestinal transplant.

This chain links TRBV25-1 with TRBJ2-7; D gene uncertain. Germline V gene lookup returns CDR1 MGHDK and CDR2 SYGVNS. This CDR3 has 13 residues. V lost 2 bases and J 7 bases, leaving 12 bases between the germline ends. The CDR3 region has the DNA TGTGCCAGCAGTGAACAAGAGGCCAAGGAGCAGTACTTC. This encodes CASSEQEAKEQYF.

As concerns this clone: This CDR3 is also generated by other DNA sequences in the sample. DNA of the CDR3: TGCGCCAGCAGCTTGCGGGGGGACCCCTATGGCTACACCTTC. Translating it yields CASSLRGDPYGYTF. The genes are TRBV5-1 and TRBJ1-2; possible D gene TRBD1, 5 bases. V was shortened by 1 base and J by 4 bases, with 11 bases between the two germline ends. The CDR3 has 14 residues. CDR1 is SGHRS, CDR2 YFSETQ, per germline.

This clone was recorded a few times. Other nucleotide sequences from this sample produce the same CDR3. This chain uses TRBV7-9 with TRBJ2-5, with 11 bases that match TRBD2. The CDR3 has 16 residues. CDR1 is SEHNR and CDR2 is FQNEAQ in the germline V gene (reference sequence). After removal of 0 bases from V and 2 bases from J, the junction contained 2 bases not matched to a gene. The CDR3 region has the DNA TGTGCCAGCAGCTTAGCTCTAGCGGGAGGACAAGAGACCCAGTACTTC. As protein: CASSLALAGGQETQYF.

This chain links TRBV2 with TRBJ2-5; TRBD2 agrees at 8 bases. Germline trimming cut 4 bases from V and 3 bases from J; bases unmatched to any gene: 7. This CDR3 is 15 amino acids long. The V gene's germline CDR1 is SNHLY and CDR2 FYNNEI. The CDR3 loop is CASSVQGLEKETQYF. The CDR3 region has the DNA TGTGCCAGCAGTGTACAGGGACTAGAGAAAGAGACCCAGTACTTC.

V is TRBV5-1 and J is TRBJ2-7; 7 bases fit TRBD2. The J segment lost 2 bases and the V segment lost 0 bases, leaving 5 bases of the junction unmatched. The CDR3 spans 15 residues. From germline, CDR1 is SGHRS and CDR2 YFSETQ. The CDR3 spells CASSLATSRTYEQYF. CDR3 DNA sequence: TGCGCCAGCAGCTTGGCGACTAGCCGAACCTACGAGCAGTACTTC.

The V gene is TRBV4-1, the J gene TRBJ2-5, with D maybe TRBD1 (6 bases). Germline CDR1 reads MGHRA; CDR2 reads YSYEKL. This CDR3 is built from 13 residues. Between the trimmed V and J ends, which lost 3 bases and 4 bases, there was a span of 9 bases. CDR3 DNA sequence: TGCGCCAGCAGCCAGGCCAGGGGAGAGACCCAGTACTTC. Protein sequence: CASSQARGETQYF.

This clone has a single count. The CDR3 sequence: CASSYDRGYEQYF. In DNA, the CDR3 is TGTGCCAGCAGCTATGACAGGGGCTACGAGCAGTACTTC. V is TRBV7-2 and J is TRBJ2-7, with 8 bases fitting TRBD1. The V segment lost 4 bases and the J segment 3 bases; nucleotides outside the gene matches: 2. Germline V CDR1 and CDR2: SGHTA, FQGNSA. This CDR3 spans 13 amino acids.

This clone was seen more than once but under ten times. The chain recombines TRBV18 with TRBJ2-3; 7 bases agree with TRBD1. Germline V lookup: CDR1 KGHSH, CDR2 LQKENI. This CDR3 is built from 16 residues. Trimming cost V 3 bases and J 0 bases; bases outside gene matches: 6. The CDR3 protein is CASSPTGQMSTDTQYF. The CDR3 DNA follows: TGTGCCAGCTCACCTACGGGACAGATGAGCACAGATACGCAGTATTTT.

This CDR3 is CASRWHRGTEAFF. The CDR3 DNA follows: TGCGCCAGCAGATGGCACAGGGGCACTGAAGCTTTCTTT. V usage is TRBV5-1 and J usage is TRBJ1-1, with 7 positions matching TRBD1. Trimming cost V 5 bases and J 4 bases; bases outside gene matches: 5. Germline V gene sequence: CDR1 SGHRS, CDR2 YFSETQ. This CDR3 has 13 amino acids.

This clone appeared a few times. The chain links TRBV20-1 to TRBJ2-3; no firm D call. With 3 bases removed from V and 7 bases from J, the gap between germline ends came to 5 bases. This CDR3 has 10 residues. The V gene's germline CDR1 is DFQATT and CDR2 SNEGSKA (reference sequence). The CDR3 DNA sequence: TGCAGTGCTAGTGCGTATACGCAGTATTTT. It translates to CSASAYTQYF.

This clone was detected a few times. The CDR3 loop reads CASSLGGPYEQYF. CDR3 nucleotides: TGTGCCAGCAGCTTAGGGGGCCCTTACGAGCAGTACTTC. The genes are TRBV7-2 and TRBJ2-7; TRBD1 is a possible D gene (5 bases). From germline, CDR1 is SGHTA and CDR2 FQGNSA. V lost 1 base to trimming and J lost 4 bases, with 8 bases between them. The CDR3 contains 13 residues.

The rearrangement uses TRBV6-6 and TRBJ1-2; TRBD1 matches at 9 bases. The length of the CDR3 is 15 residues. J was trimmed by 3 bases and V by 5 bases; bases with no gene match: 7. The V gene's germline CDR1 is MNHNY and CDR2 SVGAGI (reference sequence). The CDR3 spells CASSLKQGADYGYTF. For the CDR3, the DNA is TGTGCCAGCAGTCTCAAACAGGGGGCAGACTATGGCTACACCTTC.

This clone was counted only a few times. V is TRBV5-5 and J is TRBJ2-7, with TRBD1 matching 7 bases. The CDR3 consists of 16 residues. The J segment lost 4 bases and the V segment lost 4 bases, leaving 14 bases of the junction unmatched. Germline CDR1 SGHKS, CDR2 YYEKEE (reference sequence). The CDR3 protein is CASSLSMGQFIYEQYF. The CDR3 DNA reads TGTGCCAGCAGCCTATCCATGGGACAGTTTATTTACGAGCAGTACTTC.

This clone is labeled as medium-sized. This chain joins TRBV6-6 and TRBJ1-5; D is ambiguous. V dropped 0 bases and J dropped 9 bases, with 12 bases sitting between them. The CDR3 is 14 amino acids. Germline CDR1 reads MNHNY; CDR2 reads SVGAGI (reference sequence). The CDR3 DNA is TGTGCCAGCAGTTACTCGGGCCGGGAGTGGCCCCAGCATTTT. Encoded protein: CASSYSGREWPQHF.

The J gene is TRBJ1-1, the V gene TRBV6-8, with D hard to call. Per germline, CDR1 MNHGY and CDR2 SAAAGT. CDR3 length equals 14 residues. V was trimmed by 0 bases and J by 4 bases, leaving 9 bases between them. The CDR3 coding sequence is TGTGCCAGCAGTTACTCGCGCCGGGGCACTGAAGCTTTCTTT. Amino acid sequence: CASSYSRRGTEAFF.

The chain recombines TRBV6-6 with TRBJ2-7, with D perhaps TRBD1 (6 bases). The CDR3 has 15 amino acids. V lost 4 bases, J lost 2 bases, and 15 bases lay in between. The germline CDR1 and CDR2 sequences are MNHNY and SVGAGI (reference sequence). The CDR3 DNA reads TGTGCCAGCAGTTCTCGATACAGGGCAACCTACGAGCAGTACTTC. Amino acid sequence: CASSSRYRATYEQYF.

This clone was detected a few times. CDR3 nucleotide sequence: TGTGCCAGCTCACCAATAGACAGCCAAGAGACCCAGTACTTC. It codes for CASSPIDSQETQYF. This chain connects TRBV18 to TRBJ2-5; D is possibly TRBD1 (5 bases). In germline, CDR1 is KGHSH, CDR2 LQKENI. Trimming removed 2 bases from V and 1 base from J, with 8 bases in between. The CDR3 has 14 residues.

The V gene is TRBV10-2, the J gene TRBJ2-5, with 8 bases aligning to TRBD2. The CDR3 is 15 residues long. The V gene end was trimmed by 5 bases and the J gene end by 5 bases; junction bases not matched to a gene: 10. CDR1 and CDR2 from the germline V gene are WSHSY and SAAADI. The CDR3 DNA reads TGCGCCAGCAGTTCGGGGGAACTAGCGGTCGAGACCCAGTACTTC. This sequence encodes CASSSGELAVETQYF.

A few counts support this clone. V is TRBV7-8 and J is TRBJ2-1; 10 bases agree with TRBD2. The CDR3 extends over 15 amino acids. With V trimmed by 5 bases and J by 5 bases, 6 bases remained unmatched. Germline assignment: CDR1 SGHVS and CDR2 FQNEAQ. CDR3 sequence (DNA): TGTGCCAGCAGCGAAACTAGCGGGAATGACAATGAGCAGTTCTTC. It translates to CASSETSGNDNEQFF.

The chain employs TRBV2 and TRBJ1-1; 10 positions agree with TRBD1. The CDR3 extends over 16 amino acids. Germline CDR1 SNHLY, CDR2 FYNNEI. Losses at the gene ends were 4 bases for V and 0 bases for J; bases not matched to a gene: 5. Written as DNA, the CDR3 is TGTGCCAGCAGTGGACCGGGACAGGGGCTGAACACTGAAGCTTTCTTT. The encoded protein is CASSGPGQGLNTEAFF.

V usage is TRBV11-3 and J usage is TRBJ2-3; a weak D match, TRBD1 (5 bases). The CDR3 extends over 13 amino acids. Germline CDR1 and CDR2: SGHNT and YENEEA. The ends were cut back, 5 bases at V and 6 bases at J, with 12 bases in the middle. The CDR3 reads CASSLGPGDTQYF. The CDR3 DNA reads as TGTGCCAGCAGCCTGGGGCCTGGGGATACGCAGTATTTT.

This clone was picked up one time. Here the CDR3 DNA reads TGTGCCAGCAGCGTCCAGGGGTTAGTCGATGGCTACACCTTC. This translates into CASSVQGLVDGYTF. The chain is built from TRBV9 and TRBJ1-2; possibly TRBD1 for D (6 bases). Trimming removed 2 bases from V and 6 bases from J, with 14 bases in between. CDR1 and CDR2 from the germline V gene are SGDLS and YYNGEE. The CDR3 length is 14 residues.

The chain uses TRBV28 and TRBJ2-7; D is unresolved. Per germline, CDR1 MDHEN and CDR2 SYDVKM. The V gene lost 6 bases and the J gene lost 4 bases, with 10 bases spanning the gap. This CDR3 spans 12 amino acids. The CDR3 sequence: CASRKGDYEQYF. In DNA, the CDR3 is TGTGCCAGCAGGAAAGGAGATTACGAGCAGTACTTC.

The rearrangement joins TRBV5-1 to TRBJ2-5, with 7 bases that match TRBD2. The CDR3 loop spans 17 amino acids. Germline trimming cut 4 bases from V and 2 bases from J; bases unmatched to any gene: 14. Germline CDR1 SGHRS, CDR2 YFSETQ. This CDR3 is CASSPGLFGAFQETQYF. In DNA, the CDR3 is TGCGCCAGCAGCCCGGGACTATTTGGGGCCTTTCAAGAGACCCAGTACTTC.

Only a few counts were recorded for this clone. The chain joins TRBV10-3 to TRBJ2-3; 7 bases match TRBD2. Germline-derived CDR1 and CDR2 are ENHRY and SYGVKD. CDR3 length: 16 residues. Unmatched junction bases numbered 9, after V lost 4 bases and J lost 2 bases. In nucleotides, the CDR3 is TGTGCCATCAGTGGAATGCGGGGGAGTTTCACAGATACGCAGTATTTT. Its protein is CAISGMRGSFTDTQYF.

This clone counts as medium-sized. CDR3 sequence reads: CASSQTEPHKETQYF. DNA for the CDR3: TGTGCCAGCAGCCAGACGGAGCCGCACAAAGAGACCCAGTACTTC. The V call is TRBV4-2, the J call TRBJ2-5; D unresolved. Trimming took off 3 bases at V and 3 bases at J, with 14 bases between the two ends. This CDR3 spans 15 amino acids. Per the germline V gene, CDR1 is LGHNA and CDR2 is YNFKEQ.

This clone is medium-sized. The chain links TRBV28 to TRBJ1-2; no reliable D call. The CDR3 sequence is 15 residues long. Germline V gene data show CDR1 as MDHEN and CDR2 as SYDVKM. V gave up 5 bases and J gave up 7 bases, with 20 bases separating them. Here the CDR3 DNA reads TGTGCCAGCAGTCTCCCCATGGGCACCTTAAGTGGCTACACCTTC. It encodes CASSLPMGTLSGYTF.